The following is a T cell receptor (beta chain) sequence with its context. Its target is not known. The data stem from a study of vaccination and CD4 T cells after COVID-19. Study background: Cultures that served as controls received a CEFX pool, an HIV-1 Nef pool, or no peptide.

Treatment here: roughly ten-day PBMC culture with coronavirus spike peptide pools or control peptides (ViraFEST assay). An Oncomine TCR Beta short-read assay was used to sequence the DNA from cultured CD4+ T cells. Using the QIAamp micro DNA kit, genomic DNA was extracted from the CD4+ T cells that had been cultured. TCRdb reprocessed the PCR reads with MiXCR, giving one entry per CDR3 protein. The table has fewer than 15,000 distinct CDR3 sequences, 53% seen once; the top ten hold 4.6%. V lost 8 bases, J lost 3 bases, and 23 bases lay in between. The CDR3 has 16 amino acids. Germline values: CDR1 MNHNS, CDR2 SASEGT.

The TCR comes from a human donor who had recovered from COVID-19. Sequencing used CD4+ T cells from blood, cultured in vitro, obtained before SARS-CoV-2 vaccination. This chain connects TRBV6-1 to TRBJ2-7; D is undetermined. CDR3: CASRHSGGSLNYEQYF. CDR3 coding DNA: TGTGCCAGCCGTCATTCAGGTGGCAGCTTAAACTACGAGCAGTACTTC.